These T cell receptor beta chains were read from a single sample in a study of PD-1 blockade in mismatch repair-deficient tumors. The antigens these receptors bind are not known. The table came from immunoSEQ multiplex PCR; TCRdb's copy has only in-frame clones and leaves some out. The sample includes fewer than 18,000 clones, 70% to 85% of them seen just once. Sequencing used cells cultured in vitro, obtained from a patient treated with pembrolizumab. The receptors were gathered from an adult with mismatch repair-deficient cancer. Both conserved end residues are part of each CDR3. The D gene is left open where the match is weak. The size entry is marked missing in some rows and otherwise reads once, few, many or a size class.

v_gene: TRBV9; j_gene: TRBJ2-4; abundance: once; d_gene: TRBD2; len: 16; CDR3nt: TGTGCCAGCAGCGCCCTGGCGGGAGGACGCCAAAACATTCAGTACTTC; CDR3aa: CASSALAGGRQNIQYF
v_gene: TRBV6-6; j_gene: TRBJ2-5; abundance: NA; d_gene: NA; len: 14; CDR3nt: TGTGCCAGCAAGGGGACTTACTCCATAGAGACCCAGTACTTC; CDR3aa: CASKGTYSIETQYF
v_gene: TRBV9; j_gene: TRBJ2-1; abundance: NA; d_gene: NA; len: 15; CDR3nt: TGTGCCAGCAGCCCGGAGCTCGGGTTTTACAATGAGCAGTTCTTC; CDR3aa: CASSPELGFYNEQFF
v_gene: TRBV5-1; j_gene: TRBJ2-3; abundance: NA; d_gene: TRBD1; len: 15; CDR3nt: TGCGCCAGCAGCTTGGGACAGGGGGCTGCAGATACGCAGTATTTT; CDR3aa: CASSLGQGAADTQYF
v_gene: TRBV4-2; j_gene: TRBJ1-2; abundance: NA; d_gene: NA; len: 18; CDR3nt: TGTGCCAGCAGCCAAGAAAAGGGAAGCCCAGGGAATCCTCTAGGCTACACCTTC; CDR3aa: CASSQEKGSPGNPLGYTF
v_gene: TRBV9; j_gene: TRBJ1-2; abundance: NA; d_gene: NA; len: 13; CDR3nt: TGTGCCAGCAGCGTAGTGGGAACTTATGGCTACACCTTC; CDR3aa: CASSVVGTYGYTF
v_gene: TRBV6-1; j_gene: TRBJ1-3; abundance: NA; d_gene: NA; len: 18; CDR3nt: TGTGCCAGCAGTGAATTGGGACAAAAAGTTAGCGCTGGAAACACCATATATTTT; CDR3aa: CASSELGQKVSAGNTIYF
v_gene: TRBV25-1; j_gene: TRBJ1-3; abundance: NA; d_gene: TRBD1; len: 16; CDR3nt: TGTGCCAGCAGTGCCGGGACAGATTGGGGATTAAACACCATATATTTT; CDR3aa: CASSAGTDWGLNTIYF
v_gene: TRBV11-2; j_gene: TRBJ2-2; abundance: NA; d_gene: TRBD1; len: 15; CDR3nt: TGTGCCAGCAGCTTAGGCCTCAGGGGGACCGGGGAGCTGTTTTTT; CDR3aa: CASSLGLRGTGELFF
v_gene: TRBV6-1; j_gene: TRBJ1-1; abundance: NA; d_gene: TRBD1; len: 18; CDR3nt: TGTGCCAGCAGTGACCCCGGACAGGGGGCCATTCGGAACACTGAAGCTTTCTTT; CDR3aa: CASSDPGQGAIRNTEAFF
v_gene: TRBV30; j_gene: TRBJ2-3; abundance: NA; d_gene: NA; len: 15; CDR3nt: TGTGCCTGGAGTCATCCAGGAAAATTCAATTATACGCAGTATTTT; CDR3aa: CAWSHPGKFNYTQYF
v_gene: TRBV7-6; j_gene: TRBJ2-7; abundance: NA; d_gene: NA; len: 14; CDR3nt: TGTGCCAGCAGCGTACAGGGAGGATCCTACGAGCAGTACTTC; CDR3aa: CASSVQGGSYEQYF
v_gene: TRBV6-5; j_gene: TRBJ1-6; abundance: NA; d_gene: NA; len: 16; CDR3nt: TGTGCCAGCAGTTACTCGTGGACGGACTCAGATTCACCCCTCCACTTT; CDR3aa: CASSYSWTDSDSPLHF
v_gene: TRBV7-8; j_gene: TRBJ1-3; abundance: NA; d_gene: NA; len: 15; CDR3nt: TGTGCCAGCAGCTTGGGGAGAGCCTCTGGAAACACCATATATTTT; CDR3aa: CASSLGRASGNTIYF
v_gene: TRBV5-1; j_gene: TRBJ2-1; abundance: NA; d_gene: NA; len: 12; CDR3nt: TGCGCCAGCAGCTTGGCTGGATATGAGCAGTTCTTC; CDR3aa: CASSLAGYEQFF
v_gene: TRBV5-1; j_gene: TRBJ2-1; abundance: NA; d_gene: TRBD2; len: 18; CDR3nt: TGCGCCAGCAGCAAGGGGGGACTAGCGGGGTCATCCTACAATGAGCAGTTCTTC; CDR3aa: CASSKGGLAGSSYNEQFF
v_gene: TRBV6-6; j_gene: TRBJ1-2; abundance: NA; d_gene: TRBD1; len: 15; CDR3nt: TGTGCCAGCAGTTACTCGGGGAGGACAGGGCATGGCTACACCTTC; CDR3aa: CASSYSGRTGHGYTF
v_gene: TRBV4-2; j_gene: TRBJ2-7; abundance: NA; d_gene: TRBD2; len: 17; CDR3nt: TGTGCCAGCAGCCTGGGACTAGCGGGAGGGCTGGGCCACGAGCAGTACTTC; CDR3aa: CASSLGLAGGLGHEQYF